A selection of T cell receptor beta chains follows, all from one sample in a study of CD8+ T cells in alopecia areata. Repertoires were generated with immunoSEQ multiplex PCR, while TCRdb's copy carries only in-frame clones and drops some. The data contain around 140,000 clones, more than 40% of them seen just once; the ten biggest clones take up about 6.4%. The sample was CD4+ T cells sorted from blood. These receptor sequences come from a human donor with alopecia areata. Each CDR3 is given with its conserved first and last residue. Fields, in order: V gene, J gene, CDR3 length, D gene, clone size, CDR3 protein, CDR3 DNA. A D gene is named only where the DNA matches it firmly. The size entry is marked missing in some rows and otherwise reads once, few, many or a size class.

>TRBV28|TRBJ2-3|13|TRBD1|-
CASRLQGADTQYF
TGTGCCAGCAGGCTCCAGGGGGCAGATACGCAGTATTTT
>TRBV9|TRBJ2-1|18|TRBD2|-
CASSAYLLAGGPYNEQFF
TGTGCCAGCAGCGCTTACTTACTAGCGGGAGGCCCCTACAATGAGCAGTTCTTC
>TRBV28|TRBJ2-5|16|TRBD1|-
CASSQGPGTVQETQYF
TGTGCCAGCAGTCAAGGGCCCGGGACAGTTCAAGAGACCCAGTACTTC
>TRBV29-1|TRBJ1-1|14|-|-
CSVSQTDLNTEAFF
TGCAGCGTTTCTCAGACGGATTTGAACACTGAAGCTTTCTTT
>TRBV28|TRBJ2-1|14|-|few
CASNPAGTPNEQFF
TGTGCCAGCAACCCTGCCGGGACCCCCAATGAGCAGTTCTTC
>TRBV5-1|TRBJ1-1|13|-|few
CASSLDRASEAFF
TGCGCCAGCAGCTTGGACAGGGCCAGTGAAGCTTTCTTT
>TRBV5-1|TRBJ1-1|17|-|-
CASSLWNSPAVNTEAFF
TGCGCCAGCAGCTTGTGGAACAGCCCGGCTGTGAACACTGAAGCTTTCTTT
>TRBV2|TRBJ2-4|15|TRBD2|-
CASRKLAGAKNIQYF
TGTGCCAGCCGGAAACTAGCGGGGGCCAAAAACATTCAGTACTTC
>TRBV29-1|TRBJ2-7|11|-|-
CSVVLHYEQYF
TGCAGCGTTGTACTCCACTACGAGCAGTACTTC
>TRBV6-6|TRBJ1-4|15|-|-
CASNLGGAANEKLFF
TGTGCCAGCAATCTTGGGGGCGCGGCTAATGAAAAACTGTTTTTT
>TRBV29-1|TRBJ2-1|15|TRBD2|-
CSVGYSGSSYNEQFF
TGCAGCGTCGGGTATAGCGGGAGCTCCTACAATGAGCAGTTCTTC
>TRBV25-1|TRBJ2-7|15|TRBD2|-
CASTAGLAGGYEQYF
TGTGCCAGCACTGCCGGACTAGCGGGAGGATACGAGCAGTACTTC
>TRBV4-1|TRBJ2-1|13|-|-
CASSGSYYNEQFF
TGCGCCAGCAGCGGGAGTTACTACAATGAGCAGTTCTTC
>TRBV6-5|TRBJ1-2|12|-|-
CASGVGIYGYTF
TGTGCCAGCGGCGTCGGCATCTATGGCTACACCTTC
>TRBV5-1|TRBJ1-1|15|TRBD1|-
CASSGGQGAPLEAFF
TGCGCCAGCAGCGGTGGACAGGGGGCTCCTCTTGAAGCTTTCTTT
>TRBV7-6|TRBJ2-1|16|-|-
CASSLPSWRDHNEQFF
TGTGCCAGCAGCTTACCCAGCTGGCGGGACCACAATGAGCAGTTCTTC
>TRBV5-6|TRBJ1-1|12|-|few
CASSLRETEAFF
TGTGCCAGCAGCCTCAGAGAGACTGAAGCTTTCTTT
>TRBV4-1|TRBJ2-7|20|-|many
CASSQDLRQGLRIPAGEQYF
TGCGCCAGCAGCCAAGATCTAAGGCAGGGGTTGCGGATACCTGCCGGGGAGCAGTACTTC
>TRBV5-1|TRBJ2-7|14|TRBD1|-
CASSAGQGTTEQYF
TGCGCCAGCAGTGCGGGACAGGGGACAACCGAGCAGTACTTC
>TRBV14|TRBJ2-3|16|-|few
CASSPIQGEFPDTQYF
TGTGCCAGCAGCCCGATTCAGGGAGAGTTCCCAGATACGCAGTATTTT
>TRBV4-1|TRBJ2-5|17|TRBD2|few
CASSQELTSGRGETQYF
TGCGCCAGCAGCCAAGAATTGACTAGCGGGAGAGGAGAGACCCAGTACTTC
>TRBV29-1|TRBJ2-6|13|-|-
CSVDPAGANVLTF
TGCAGCGTAGATCCGGCTGGGGCCAACGTCCTGACTTTC
>TRBV30|TRBJ2-1|12|-|few
CAWKPSYNEQFF
TGTGCCTGGAAGCCCTCCTACAATGAGCAGTTCTTC
>TRBV27|TRBJ2-3|12|-|once
CASSRTSDTQYF
TGTGCCAGCAGTCGGACTTCAGATACGCAGTATTTT
>TRBV30|TRBJ1-5|14|TRBD1|once
CAWRTGASNQPQHF
TGTGCCTGGCGGACAGGGGCAAGCAATCAGCCCCAGCATTTT
>TRBV30|TRBJ1-5|14|TRBD1|-
CAWSVRQGPQPQHF
TGTGCCTGGAGTGTAAGACAGGGGCCTCAGCCCCAGCATTTT
>TRBV5-1|TRBJ2-1|13|-|-
CASSYDRNNEQFF
TGCGCCAGCAGCTATGACAGGAACAATGAGCAGTTCTTC
>TRBV7-3|TRBJ2-4|13|-|-
CASSLQPGYIQYF
TGTGCCAGCAGCTTACAGCCGGGATACATTCAGTACTTC
>TRBV30|TRBJ1-3|13|-|-
CAWTTISGNTIYF
TGTGCCTGGACGACGATCTCTGGAAACACCATATATTTT
>TRBV5-1|TRBJ2-7|15|TRBD2|few
CASSPRRGREYEQYF
TGCGCCAGCAGCCCTCGACGCGGGAGGGAATACGAGCAGTACTTC
>TRBV27|TRBJ2-1|12|TRBD2|-
CASSSLLAERFF
TGTGCCAGCAGTTCATTACTAGCGGAGCGGTTCTTC
>TRBV5-1|TRBJ1-1|15|-|-
CASSLSGGFTTEAFF
TGCGCCAGCAGCTTGTCCGGAGGGTTCACCACTGAAGCTTTCTTT
>TRBV7-8|TRBJ2-7|15|-|-
CASSLNRQFSYEQYF
TGTGCCAGCAGCTTAAATCGACAGTTTTCCTACGAGCAGTACTTC
>TRBV28|TRBJ2-1|13|-|-
CASSFSLRNEQFF
TGTGCCAGCAGTTTCTCGCTCCGCAATGAGCAGTTCTTC
>TRBV30|TRBJ2-3|15|TRBD2|-
CAWSGAGGPVDTQYF
TGTGCCTGGAGTGGGGCGGGAGGGCCTGTAGATACGCAGTATTTT
>TRBV6-5|TRBJ2-2|16|TRBD2|-
CASSYSGTSRTGELFF
TGTGCCAGCAGTTACTCAGGGACTAGTCGCACCGGGGAGCTGTTTTTT
>TRBV6-1|TRBJ2-7|16|TRBD2|-
CASSDEGTSDPYEQYF
TGTGCCAGCAGTGATGAAGGGACTAGCGATCCCTACGAGCAGTACTTC
>TRBV29-1|TRBJ2-5|16|TRBD2|-
CSVAVLLAGKQETQYF
TGCAGCGTTGCGGTCCTACTAGCGGGGAAACAAGAGACCCAGTACTTC
>TRBV29-1|TRBJ2-5|11|-|few
CSVPVGETQYF
TGCAGCGTTCCGGTAGGGGAGACCCAGTACTTC
>TRBV12-5|TRBJ1-5|17|TRBD1|many
CASGRTRDRGLNQPQHF
TGTGCTAGTGGGCGCACCAGAGACAGGGGGCTCAATCAGCCCCAGCATTTT
>TRBV5-1|TRBJ2-6|16|-|-
CASSLSQDTGANVLTF
TGCGCCAGCAGCTTGTCTCAGGATACTGGGGCCAACGTCCTGACTTTC
>TRBV10-3|TRBJ2-7|15|-|few
CAISESASGSYEQYF
TGTGCCATCAGTGAGTCGGCCAGCGGCTCCTACGAGCAGTACTTC
>TRBV29-1|TRBJ2-2|18|TRBD2|few
CSAPGGTRLLSDTGELFF
TGCAGCGCCCCCGGGGGGACTAGGCTGCTTTCCGACACCGGGGAGCTGTTTTTT
>TRBV30|TRBJ1-2|13|TRBD1|-
CAWTGGKVYGYTF
TGTGCCTGGACAGGGGGTAAGGTGTATGGCTACACCTTC
>TRBV29-1|TRBJ2-5|13|TRBD1|-
CSASRGRGETQYF
TGCAGCGCCTCCAGGGGGCGCGGGGAGACCCAGTACTTC